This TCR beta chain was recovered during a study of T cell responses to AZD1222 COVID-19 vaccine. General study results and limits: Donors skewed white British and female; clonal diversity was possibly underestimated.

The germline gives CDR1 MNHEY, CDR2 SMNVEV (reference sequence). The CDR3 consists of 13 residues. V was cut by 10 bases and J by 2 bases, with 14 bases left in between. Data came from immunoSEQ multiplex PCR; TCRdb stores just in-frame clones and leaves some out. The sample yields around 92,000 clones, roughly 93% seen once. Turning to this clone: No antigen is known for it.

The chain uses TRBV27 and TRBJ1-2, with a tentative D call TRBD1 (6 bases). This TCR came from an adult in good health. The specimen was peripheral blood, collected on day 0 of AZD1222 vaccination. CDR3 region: CATHGRGNYGYTF. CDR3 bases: TGTGCCACCCACGGCAGGGGCAACTATGGCTACACCTTC.